A single sample is the source of the 23 T cell receptor beta chains below, sequenced in a study of cytotoxic CD8 clonotypes in ibrutinib-treated CLL. The repertoire was sequenced with immunoSEQ multiplex PCR; TCRdb's copy has only in-frame clones and lacks some. The sample lists 68,000 or so clones; about two thirds were seen once. The material sequenced was PBMCs, taken after 12 months of ibrutinib treatment. These receptors came from a human donor with chronic lymphocytic leukemia.

The chain has TRBV4-1 and TRBJ2-1, with 7 bases lining up with TRBD2. Germline V CDR1 and CDR2: MGHRA, YSYEKL. V lost 1 base, J lost 7 bases, and 4 bases stayed unmatched. CDR3 length equals 14 residues. In DNA, the CDR3 is TGCGCCAGCAGCCAAGGAGGGAGGGTTAATGAGCAGTTCTTC. Its protein product is CASSQGGRVNEQFF.

This clone has more than one count but fewer than ten. In DNA, the CDR3 is TGCAGCGCCGATGGATCGCCGGGACAGTCCTACAATGAGCAGTTCTTC. Amino acids: CSADGSPGQSYNEQFF. The V gene is TRBV29-1, the J gene TRBJ2-1; TRBD1 matches 7 bases. This CDR3 has 16 amino acids. Germline values: CDR1 SQVTM, CDR2 ANQGSEA. The ends lost 7 bases at V and 1 base at J; junction bases unmatched: 13.

A note on this clone: A junction end diverges from the germline sequence, so it may reflect a read error. The chain is built from TRBV2 and TRBJ2-7; tentatively, D is TRBD1 (6 bases). The CDR3 totals 12 residues. CDR1 is SNHLY and CDR2 is FYNNEI in the germline V gene. CDR3 loop: CASSLGTPSRPF. CDR3 in DNA: TGTGCCAGCAGCCTCGGGACACCTTCTCGCCCCTTC.

The V call is TRBV6-5, the J call TRBJ2-5, with 8 bases matching TRBD2. The CDR3 extends over 15 amino acids. The germline CDR1 and CDR2 sequences are MNHEY and SVGAGI. V gave up 4 bases and J gave up 1 base; unmatched junction bases: 5. CDR3 sequence: CASSWITSGQETQYF. CDR3 DNA sequence: TGTGCCAGCAGTTGGATCACTAGCGGCCAAGAGACCCAGTACTTC.

The genes are TRBV4-3 and TRBJ2-2; D not resolved. This CDR3 is 14 amino acids long. Trimming removed 4 bases at V and 7 bases at J, with 13 bases between. Germline CDR1 LGHNA, CDR2 YSLEER. CDR3 sequence: CASSPLPTLGELFF. The DNA of the CDR3 is TGCGCCAGCAGCCCACTTCCCACCCTCGGGGAGCTGTTTTTT.

V gene TRBV6-5 combines with J gene TRBJ1-1; D is undetermined. Germline CDR1 MNHEY, CDR2 SVGAGI. V was cut by 2 bases and J by 1 base, with 5 bases left in between. This CDR3 contains 13 residues. This chain's CDR3 is CASSYLRNTEAFF. Here the CDR3 DNA reads TGTGCCAGCAGTTACCTCCGGAACACTGAAGCTTTCTTT.

In this sample, this clone turned up a few times. As DNA, the CDR3 is TGTGCCAGCAGTGAACAGCCGGCACAAAACACTGAAGCTTTCTTT. This codes for CASSEQPAQNTEAFF. This chain connects TRBV6-1 to TRBJ1-1; D not resolved. Trimming removed 2 bases at V and 2 bases at J, with 12 bases between. The germline V gene encodes CDR1 MNHNS and CDR2 SASEGT. The CDR3 is 15 residues long.

The J gene is TRBJ2-7, the V gene TRBV11-1, with D possibly matching TRBD1 (5 bases). Germline values: CDR1 SGHAT, CDR2 FQDESV (reference sequence). Trimming removed 5 bases at V and 3 bases at J, with 26 bases between. CDR3 length: 18 residues. CDR3 in amino acids: CASSPSMDYRPNGYEQYF. CDR3 DNA: TGTGCCAGCAGCCCCTCTATGGATTACAGGCCCAACGGCTACGAGCAGTACTTC.

This CDR3 reads CASSFDPRGYSGNTIYF. The DNA for the CDR3 is TGTGCCAGCAGCTTTGACCCTCGGGGTTACTCTGGAAACACCATATATTTT. The chain employs TRBV11-2 and TRBJ1-3, with unresolved D. Per germline, CDR1 SGHAT and CDR2 FQNNGV. The length of the CDR3 is 17 residues. Trimming cost V 3 bases and J 0 bases, with 15 bases left between them.

This clone turned up a few times. V and J are TRBV9 and TRBJ2-3, with D possibly matching TRBD1 (6 bases). The V gene's germline CDR1 is SGDLS and CDR2 YYNGEE. CDR3 size: 15 residues. Trimming pared 3 bases from V and 0 bases from J, leaving 11 bases between. CDR3 in amino acids: CASSGSQGSTDTQYF. For the CDR3, the DNA is TGTGCCAGCAGCGGCTCGCAGGGGAGCACAGATACGCAGTATTTT.

The gene calls are TRBV5-1 and TRBJ2-4, with 7 bases aligning to TRBD1. The CDR3 spans 16 residues. The germline V gene has CDR1 SGHRS and CDR2 YFSETQ. J lost 5 bases, V lost 6 bases, and 14 bases had no gene match. CDR3 in DNA: TGCGCCAGCACCCGGGCAGGGGGTGAAGGCGAAAACATTCAGTACTTC. As protein: CASTRAGGEGENIQYF.

This clone was picked up a small number of times. The chain uses TRBV2 and TRBJ1-3; 9 bases match TRBD1. This CDR3 spans 19 amino acids. The V gene's germline CDR1 is SNHLY and CDR2 FYNNEI. Losses at the gene ends were 2 bases for V and 0 bases for J; bases not matched to a gene: 11. CDR3 loop: CASSEYGTGQGRSGNTIYF. CDR3 sequence (DNA): TGTGCCAGCAGTGAATACGGTACGGGACAGGGACGCTCTGGAAACACCATATATTTT. Variable domain in full (rest from reference TRBV2 and TRBJ1-3): EPEVTQTPSHQVTQMGQEVILRCVPISNHLYFYWYRQILGQKVEFLVSFYNNEISEKSEIFDDQFSVERPDGSNFTLKIRSTKLEDSAMYFCASSEYGTGQGRSGNTIYFGEGSWLTVV.

The rearrangement joins TRBV4-1 to TRBJ1-1; D is possibly TRBD1 (5 bases). The CDR3 totals 15 residues. V shed 1 base and J shed 0 bases, with 9 bases lying between them. The germline CDR1 and CDR2 sequences are MGHRA and YSYEKL. The CDR3 loop reads CASSQVRGMNTEAFF. As DNA, the CDR3 is TGCGCCAGCAGCCAAGTCCGGGGGATGAACACTGAAGCTTTCTTT.

This chain uses TRBV27 with TRBJ2-1; D unclear. Germline V gives CDR1 MNHEY, CDR2 SMNVEV (reference sequence). The CDR3 loop spans 18 amino acids. V gave up 2 bases and J gave up 6 bases, with 23 bases separating them. CDR3 amino acids: CASSLPPVTVGLGNEQFF. The CDR3 nucleotides read TGTGCCAGCAGTTTACCACCTGTCACCGTTGGGTTAGGCAATGAGCAGTTCTTC.

This clone was counted between two and nine times. The chain carries TRBV7-3 and TRBJ1-1; perhaps TRBD1 as D (5 bases). V was clipped by 5 bases and J by 4 bases, with 17 bases between them. Germline V CDR1 and CDR2: SGHTA, FQGTGA. The CDR3 runs 15 residues. The CDR3 region has the DNA TGTGCCAGCAGCCCGATTGTGGGGCTGAGCACTGAAGCTTTCTTT. The encoded protein is CASSPIVGLSTEAFF.

In this sample, this clone turned up a few times. The chain carries TRBV7-2 and TRBJ1-2, with TRBD1 identical over 7 bases. With 1 base clipped from V and 2 bases from J, the junction kept 10 bases outside the gene matches. The CDR3 has 17 residues. The germline CDR1 and CDR2 sequences are SGHTA and FQGNSA. The CDR3 DNA reads TGTGCCAGCAGCTTAGTTCCCCCCCCGACAGGGAACTATGGCTACACCTTC. This gives the protein CASSLVPPPTGNYGYTF.

The chain uses TRBV5-1 and TRBJ1-4; D gene ambiguous. The CDR3 length is 13 residues. The V end lost 0 bases, the J end lost 5 bases, and 5 bases lay between the germline ends. Germline assignment: CDR1 SGHRS and CDR2 YFSETQ. CDR3: CASSLAGNEKLFF. The CDR3 DNA reads TGCGCCAGCAGCTTGGCGGGAAATGAAAAACTGTTTTTT.

The rearrangement joins TRBV6-1 to TRBJ2-1, with D possibly TRBD2 on 6 matching bases. The germline V and J ends were trimmed by 3 bases and 14 bases, with 11 bases remaining between them. In germline, CDR1 is MNHNS, CDR2 SASEGT. CDR3 length: 11 residues. The CDR3 loop reads CASSEGLLKFF. CDR3 coding DNA: TGTGCCAGCAGTGAGGGACTTTTGAAGTTCTTC.

The genes are TRBV5-1 and TRBJ1-6, with D unresolved. The CDR3 contains 15 residues. The V gene lost 0 bases and the J gene lost 4 bases, with 8 bases spanning the gap. Per germline, CDR1 SGHRS and CDR2 YFSETQ. The CDR3 reads CASSLGPEYNSPLHF. CDR3 DNA: TGCGCCAGCAGCTTGGGGCCAGAGTATAATTCACCCCTCCACTTT.

This chain links TRBV2 with TRBJ1-5; TRBD1 might be the D (6 bases). The V gene's germline CDR1 is SNHLY and CDR2 FYNNEI. V was cut by 3 bases and J by 0 bases, with 9 bases left in between. This CDR3 spans 15 amino acids. CDR3 nucleotides: TGTGCCAGCAGTGAGGACAGAAATAGCAATCAGCCCCAGCATTTT. Translation: CASSEDRNSNQPQHF. Supplemented by reference TRBV2 and TRBJ1-5, the full variable domain reads EPEVTQTPSHQVTQMGQEVILRCVPISNHLYFYWYRQILGQKVEFLVSFYNNEISEKSEIFDDQFSVERPDGSNFTLKIRSTKLEDSAMYFCASSEDRNSNQPQHFGDGTRLSIL.

The chain links TRBV5-1 to TRBJ1-2; possibly TRBD1 for D (6 bases). This CDR3 comprises 15 residues. V was trimmed by 4 bases and J by 2 bases, leaving 15 bases between them. CDR1 is SGHRS and CDR2 is YFSETQ in the germline V gene. CDR3 residues: CASSRQGQPNYGYTF. In DNA form, the CDR3 reads TGCGCCAGCAGCCGCCAAGGACAGCCCAACTATGGCTACACCTTC.

This clone turned up a few times. The V and J genes are TRBV9 and TRBJ2-7; D gene ambiguous. V was clipped by 0 bases and J by 1 base, with 8 bases between them. The germline V gene encodes CDR1 SGDLS and CDR2 YYNGEE. This CDR3 comprises 14 residues. The CDR3 nucleotides are TGTGCCAGCAGCGTAGTCGGCGGATCCTACGAGCAGTACTTC. It translates to CASSVVGGSYEQYF.

The rearrangement joins TRBV19 to TRBJ1-5; D gene uncertain. Trimming left V 3 bases short and J 0 bases short, with 6 bases between. CDR3 size: 14 residues. CDR1 and CDR2 (germline): LNHDA, SQIVND (reference sequence). The CDR3 here is CASSILYSNQPQHF. The CDR3 DNA follows: TGTGCCAGTAGTATCTTGTATAGCAATCAGCCCCAGCATTTT.